The 16 T cell receptor beta chains given below trace back to one sample, sequenced in a study of T-cell memory formation after mild COVID-19. TCRdb analysed the 5' RACE reads with MiXCR anew, one entry per CDR3 protein. This sample yields about 280,000 distinct CDR3 sequences, of which approximately 7.6% are seen a single time; around a fifth belongs to the top ten. Material for sequencing was PBMCs or a T cell subset sorted from them (not recorded which). These receptors all stem from a young man who had mild COVID-19 (a few samples of this study predate the infection). Cell type and time point are not known.

This clonotype was seen at least ten times. The rearrangement links TRBV7-2 to TRBJ2-1, with no clear D. CDR3 length: 15 amino acids. V gave up 6 bases and J gave up 0 bases, with 12 bases separating them. The germline V gene encodes CDR1 SGHTA and CDR2 FQGNSA. The CDR3 bases are TGTGCCAGCAGGTCCTCTAGGAGCTCCTACAATGAGCAGTTCTTC. Translation: CASRSSRSSYNEQFF.

The sample holds a few counts of this clonotype. The chain couples TRBV7-2 to TRBJ2-2, with 7 bases matching TRBD1. This CDR3 region has 18 residues. V shed 2 bases, J shed 3 bases, and the junction held 12 bases outside the gene matches. Germline CDR1 SGHTA, CDR2 FQGNSA. DNA for the CDR3: TGTGCCAGCAGCTTAATATTTCGAGAGGGGGCCTACACCGGGGAGCTGTTTTTT. Translated, it gives CASSLIFREGAYTGELFF.

The chain combines TRBV6-2 or TRBV6-3 with TRBJ2-7, with TRBD2 matching over 8 bases. The CDR3 sequence is 14 residues long. With 6 bases clipped from V and 0 bases from J, the junction kept 4 bases outside the gene matches. Germline lookup yields CDR1 MNHEY and CDR2 SVGEGT. The CDR3 sequence is CASSQAGDSYEQYF. The CDR3 region has the DNA TGTGCCAGCAGCCAAGCGGGGGACTCCTACGAGCAGTACTTC.

V gene TRBV18 combines with J gene TRBJ1-1, with D possibly matching TRBD1 (5 bases). The CDR3 length is 16 residues. CDR1 and CDR2 from the germline V gene are KGHSH and LQKENI. V was cut by 3 bases and J by 3 bases, with 17 bases left in between. The CDR3 nucleotides are TGTGCCAGCTCACCCTTCGGGGGGGGTATCGACACTGAAGCTTTCTTT. Its protein product is CASSPFGGGIDTEAFF. The whole variable domain, filled in from reference TRBV18 and TRBJ1-1, reads NAGVMQNPRHLVRRRGQEARLRCSPMKGHSHVYWYRQLPEEGLKFMVYLQKENIIDESGMPKERFSAEFPKEGPSILRIQQVVRGDSAAYFCASSPFGGGIDTEAFFGQGTRLTVV.

V is TRBV12-3 or TRBV12-4 and J is TRBJ2-3, with 13 bases fitting TRBD2. The CDR3 is 16 residues long. V gave up 5 bases and J gave up 2 bases; unmatched junction bases: 4. This chain's CDR3 is CASSTGLAGITDTQYF. For the CDR3, the DNA is TGTGCCAGCAGTACGGGACTAGCGGGGATCACAGATACGCAGTATTTT.

The chain joins TRBV27 to TRBJ2-1; TRBD1 might be the D (5 bases). Trimming stripped 8 bases from V and 0 bases from J, with 17 bases between. Germline V CDR1 and CDR2: MNHEY, SMNVEV (reference sequence). The CDR3 is 16 residues long. In DNA, the CDR3 is TGTGCCAGCCTTCCGACAGCGTCAAGCTCCTACAATGAGCAGTTCTTC. It codes for CASLPTASSSYNEQFF.

This clonotype was detected only a few times. The gene calls are TRBV24-1 and TRBJ2-3; 8 positions agree with TRBD2. J lost 0 bases, V lost 4 bases, and 5 bases had no gene match. The CDR3 runs to 16 residues. Germline CDR1 and CDR2: KGHDR and SFDVKD. CDR3 in DNA: TGTGCCACCAGTGACCAGAAGCGGGGGAGCACAGATACGCAGTATTTT. This encodes CATSDQKRGSTDTQYF.

The chain combines TRBV7-9 with TRBJ2-7; 12 bases match TRBD2. Germline V gene sequence: CDR1 SEHNR, CDR2 FQNEAQ (reference sequence). The CDR3 sequence is 16 residues long. V shed 4 bases, J shed 6 bases, and the junction held 10 bases outside the gene matches. The CDR3: CASSSRGTSGSSEQYF. In DNA, the CDR3 is TGTGCCAGCAGCTCCCGGGGGACTAGCGGGTCGAGCGAGCAGTACTTC.

The chain combines TRBV30 with TRBJ2-7, with unresolved D. Looked up from germline, CDR1 is GTSNPN and CDR2 is SVGIG (reference sequence). The CDR3 consists of 12 residues. Trimming stripped 2 bases from V and 4 bases from J, with 9 bases between. CDR3: CAWSLAVYEQYF. In DNA, the CDR3 is TGTGCCTGGAGTTTGGCAGTATACGAGCAGTACTTC. Based on the CDR3 plus reference TRBV30 and TRBJ2-7, the full variable domain is SQTIHQWPATLVQPVGSPLSLECTVEGTSNPNLYWYRQAAGRGLQLLFYSVGIGQISSEVPQNLSASRPQDRQFILSSKKLLLSDSGFYLCAWSLAVYEQYFGPGTRLTVT.

The CDR3 sequence is CASSEGQGSSYNSPLHF. The CDR3 region has the DNA TGTGCCAGCAGCGAAGGACAGGGTTCCTCCTATAATTCACCCCTCCACTTT. The J gene is TRBJ1-6, the V gene TRBV7-9; TRBD1 aligns across 8 bases. V lost 5 bases and J lost 0; bases outside the gene matches: 6. CDR1 SEHNR and CDR2 FQNEAQ come from the germline V gene (reference sequence). The CDR3 contains 17 residues.

At least ten counts were recorded for this clonotype. V usage is TRBV5-1 and J usage is TRBJ2-2; no clear D. The ends were cut back, 2 bases at V and 8 bases at J, with 13 bases in the middle. The CDR3 loop spans 14 amino acids. The germline V gene has CDR1 SGHRS and CDR2 YFSETQ. The CDR3 coding sequence is TGCGCCAGCAGCTTCGACCCCGCGGCGGGGGAGCTGTTTTTT. It codes for CASSFDPAAGELFF.

CDR3 bases: TGTGCCAGCAGCTTAGCGGGACAGCAATACGAGCAGTACTTC. This codes for CASSLAGQQYEQYF. This chain uses TRBV7-9 with TRBJ2-7, with TRBD1 matching 7 bases. CDR3 length: 14 residues. CDR1 and CDR2 (germline): SEHNR, FQNEAQ (reference sequence). V trimming: 0 bases; J trimming: 4 bases; junction bases outside the gene matches: 3. Full variable domain (outside the CDR3, taken from reference TRBV7-9 and TRBJ2-7): DTGVSQNPRHKITKRGQNVTFRCDPISEHNRLYWYRQTLGQGPEFLTYFQNEAQLEKSRLLSDRFSAERPKGSFSTLEIQRTEQGDSAMYLCASSLAGQQYEQYFGPGTRLTVT.

V and J are TRBV7-3 and TRBJ2-1; TRBD1 matches 9 bases. Losses at the gene ends were 2 bases for V and 4 bases for J; bases not matched to a gene: 6. The V gene's germline CDR1 is SGHTA and CDR2 FQGTGA. The CDR3 covers 16 residues. The CDR3 DNA reads TGTGCCAGCAGCTTATACTGGGACAGGGTATACAATGAGCAGTTCTTC. This encodes CASSLYWDRVYNEQFF.

This clonotype was detected only a few times. This chain joins TRBV7-8 and TRBJ1-6; D is perhaps TRBD1 (6 bases). Germline V gene lookup returns CDR1 SGHVS and CDR2 FQNEAQ. This CDR3 has 14 residues. Trimming stripped 5 bases from V and 13 bases from J, with 18 bases between. The CDR3 DNA reads as TGTGCCAGCAGCCAAGGGGACACCCTTGGGCCCCTCCACTTT. Translating it yields CASSQGDTLGPLHF.

The chain employs TRBV28 and TRBJ2-1; 7 bases align to TRBD2. The germline CDR1 and CDR2 sequences are MDHEN and SYDVKM. V dropped 10 bases and J dropped 9; count of bases not matched to a gene: 12. The CDR3 length is 13 residues. In DNA, the CDR3 is TGTGCCACCCGACTAGCCGCCGGGGGTGAGCAGTTCTTC. It specifies CATRLAAGGEQFF.

This clonotype was counted many times. The chain is built from TRBV12-3 or TRBV12-4 and TRBJ1-1; D call uncertain. The CDR3 is made up of 14 amino acids. Trimming cost V 6 bases and J 5 bases, with 16 bases left between them. The CDR3 DNA reads TGTGCCAGCAGGACTTCAATGGAAGGAACTGAAGCTTTCTTT. It encodes CASRTSMEGTEAFF.